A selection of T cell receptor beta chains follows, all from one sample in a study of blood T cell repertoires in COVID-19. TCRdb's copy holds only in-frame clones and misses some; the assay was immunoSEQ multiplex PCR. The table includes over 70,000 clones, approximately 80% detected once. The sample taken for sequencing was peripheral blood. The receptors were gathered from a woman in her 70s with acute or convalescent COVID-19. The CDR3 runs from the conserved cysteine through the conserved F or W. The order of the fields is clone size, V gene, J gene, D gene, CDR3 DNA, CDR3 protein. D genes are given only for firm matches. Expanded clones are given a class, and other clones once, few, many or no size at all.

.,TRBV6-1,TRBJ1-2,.,TGTGCCAGCAGTGAATCAGGGAACTATGGCTACACCTTC,CASSESGNYGYTF
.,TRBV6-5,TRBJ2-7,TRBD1,TGTGCCAGCAGTTACCGACAGGGGAACTCCTACGAGCAGTACTTC,CASSYRQGNSYEQYF
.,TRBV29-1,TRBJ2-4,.,TGCAGCGTTGAAGGGGTGGGACTAGCCAAAAACATTCAGTACTTC,CSVEGVGLAKNIQYF
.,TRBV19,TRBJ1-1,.,TGTGCCAGTAGTTCCCGACATCACACTGAAGCTTTCTTT,CASSSRHHTEAFF
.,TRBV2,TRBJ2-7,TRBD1,TGTGCCAGCAGTGAACACACCGATGACAGGGGGCGCTCCTCCTACGAGCAGTACTTC,CASSEHTDDRGRSSYEQYF
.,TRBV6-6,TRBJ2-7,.,TGTGCCAGCACTCCTACCCACTTAAGCTCCTACGAGCAGTACTTC,CASTPTHLSSYEQYF
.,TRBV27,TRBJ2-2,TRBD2,TGTGCCAGCATGCGGGGGGGGGCCTCCGGGGAGCTGTTTTTT,CASMRGGASGELFF
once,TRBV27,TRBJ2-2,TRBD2,TGTGCCAGCAGCTCTTGGGGACTAGCGGGTACCGGGGAGCTGTTTTTT,CASSSWGLAGTGELFF
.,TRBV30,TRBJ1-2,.,TGTGCCTGGAGTAGATCAGGATATGGCTACACCTTC,CAWSRSGYGYTF
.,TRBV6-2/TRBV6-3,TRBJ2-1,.,TGTGCCAGCAGTTCCCCGGTGAGGGAGCAGTTCTTC,CASSSPVREQFF
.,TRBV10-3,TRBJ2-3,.,TGTGCCTCCCGCCGCACTTTACCTAGTAACACAGATACGCAGTATTTT,CASRRTLPSNTDTQYF
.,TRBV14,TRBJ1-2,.,TGTGCCAGCAGCCAAGATCTTAGGGGCTACTATGGCTACACCTTC,CASSQDLRGYYGYTF
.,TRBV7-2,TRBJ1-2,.,TGTGCCAGCAGCTTATACGGGGATAACTATGGCTACACCTTC,CASSLYGDNYGYTF
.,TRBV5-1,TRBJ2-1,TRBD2,TGCGCCAGCAGCTTGAGGCCTAGCGGGGATCCTACCTACAATGAGCAGTTCTTC,CASSLRPSGDPTYNEQFF
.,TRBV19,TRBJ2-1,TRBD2,TGTGCCAGTAGGCGACTAGCGGGAGGGCCGGGCGAGCAGTTCTTC,CASRRLAGGPGEQFF
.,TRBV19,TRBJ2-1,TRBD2,TGTGCCAGTAGGATTTATAGCGGGGGCGCCGGGGATGAGCAGTTCTTC,CASRIYSGGAGDEQFF
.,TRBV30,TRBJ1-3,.,TGTGCCTGGAGTTACGGGAGCTCTGGAAACACCATATATTTT,CAWSYGSSGNTIYF
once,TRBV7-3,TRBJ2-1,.,TGTGCCAGCAGCTTAATCGGGGGAAGCTCCTACAATGAGCAGTTCTTC,CASSLIGGSSYNEQFF
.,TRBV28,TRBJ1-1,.,TGTGCCAGCAGGTTGTCGGGAGCAATGAACACTGAAGCTTTCTTT,CASRLSGAMNTEAFF
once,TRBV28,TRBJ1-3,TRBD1,TGTGCCAGCAGTTTCTTCGGGACAGGGACCTCTGGAAACACCATATATTTT,CASSFFGTGTSGNTIYF
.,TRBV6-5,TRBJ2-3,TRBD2,TGTGCCAGCTGGCGAGCGGGAGAGGCGGATACGCAGTATTTT,CASWRAGEADTQYF
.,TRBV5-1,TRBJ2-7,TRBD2,TGCGCCAGCAGCTTGGGGCTAGCGGGCACCTACGAGCAGTACTTC,CASSLGLAGTYEQYF
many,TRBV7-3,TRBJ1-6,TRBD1,TGTGCCAGCAGATTATGGTCGGGACAGGGGGCTTATTCACCCCTCCACTTT,CASRLWSGQGAYSPLHF
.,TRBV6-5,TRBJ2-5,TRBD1,TGTGCCAGCAGTTATACCGGGACAGGGGTGGAGACCCAGTACTTC,CASSYTGTGVETQYF
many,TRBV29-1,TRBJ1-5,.,TGCAGCGTTGGTGGAGGGGGCAATCAGCCCCAGCATTTT,CSVGGGGNQPQHF
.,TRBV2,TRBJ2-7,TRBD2,TGTGCCAGCAGTGAGGACGGGCTAGCGGGAAACGAGCAGTACTTC,CASSEDGLAGNEQYF
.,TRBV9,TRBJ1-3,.,TGTGCCAGCAGCGTAGCTGGTGCCGAGACAGGAAACACCATATATTTT,CASSVAGAETGNTIYF
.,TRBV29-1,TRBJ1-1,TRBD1,TGCAGCACCCAACAGGGGTTAGGCACTGAAGCTTTCTTT,CSTQQGLGTEAFF
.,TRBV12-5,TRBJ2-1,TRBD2,TGTGCTAGTGGTTCCTCCCTAGCGGGAGTGCAGTTCTTC,CASGSSLAGVQFF
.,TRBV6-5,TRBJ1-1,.,TGTGCCAGCCGGGGGGGGATGAACACTGAAGCTTTCTTT,CASRGGMNTEAFF
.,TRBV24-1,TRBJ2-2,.,TGTGCCACCAGTGGGGTAAGGGGGAACACCGGGGAGCTGTTTTTT,CATSGVRGNTGELFF
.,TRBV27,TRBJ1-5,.,TGTGCCAGCAGTTTAATCGGCCGACGGGGCAATCAGCCCCAGCATTTT,CASSLIGRRGNQPQHF
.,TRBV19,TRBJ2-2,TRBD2,TGTGCCAGTAGTGGACTAGCGGGAGGGGTCGGGGAGCTGTTTTTT,CASSGLAGGVGELFF
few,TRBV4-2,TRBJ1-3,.,TGTGCCAGCAGCCAAGCCAGGGCTGGAAACACCATATATTTT,CASSQARAGNTIYF
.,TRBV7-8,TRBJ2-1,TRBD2,TGTGCCAGCAGCCCAAGGGGACTAGCGGGAGCCCTCCCGTTCTTC,CASSPRGLAGALPFF
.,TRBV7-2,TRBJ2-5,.,TGTGCCAGCAGCTTAGGTGGGCAGCAAGAGACCCAGTACTTC,CASSLGGQQETQYF
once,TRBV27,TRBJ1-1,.,TGTGCCAGCAGTTTACAGGGTGGTATAGACACTGAAGCTTTCTTT,CASSLQGGIDTEAFF
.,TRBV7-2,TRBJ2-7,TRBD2,TGTGCCAGCAGCCTAGGGACTAGCGAACACGAGCAGTACTTC,CASSLGTSEHEQYF
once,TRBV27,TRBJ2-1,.,TGTGCCAGCAGTTCACGGCAGGGGTTGAATGAGCAGTTCTTC,CASSSRQGLNEQFF
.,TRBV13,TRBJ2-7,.,TGTGCCAGCAGCTTAGCGGGGGGCCCCTACGAGCAGTACTTC,CASSLAGGPYEQYF
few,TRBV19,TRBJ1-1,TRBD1,TGTGCCAGTAGTATTTGGGGACAGCGGAACACTGAAGCTTTCTTT,CASSIWGQRNTEAFF
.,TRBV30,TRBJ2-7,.,TGTGCCTGGAGTCGGAGTCTGCCCTACGAGCAGTACTTC,CAWSRSLPYEQYF
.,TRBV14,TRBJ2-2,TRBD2,TGTGCCAGCAGCCAAGATCTAGCGGGAGTCTCGGGCGGGGAGCTGTTTTTT,CASSQDLAGVSGGELFF
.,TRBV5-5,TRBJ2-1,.,TGTGCCAGCAGCGCGGGACTCCCAAATGAGCAGTTCTTC,CASSAGLPNEQFF
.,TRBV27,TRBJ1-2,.,TGTGCCAGCAGTCCGCGTAGCGGGGTGGGCTACACCTTC,CASSPRSGVGYTF
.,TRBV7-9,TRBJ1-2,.,TGTGCCAGCAGCTTAGCCCCTACCGATGGCTACACCTTC,CASSLAPTDGYTF
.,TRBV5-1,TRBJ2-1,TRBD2,TGCGCCAGCAGCTTGGCCCTAGGACTAGCGGGAGTGCAGTTCTTC,CASSLALGLAGVQFF
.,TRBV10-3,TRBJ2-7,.,TGTGCCATCAGTGACAACAGCTACGAGCAGTACTTC,CAISDNSYEQYF
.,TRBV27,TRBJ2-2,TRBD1,TGTGCCAGCAGTTTCCAGCAGGGGGCAGTTAACACCGGGGAGCTGTTTTTT,CASSFQQGAVNTGELFF
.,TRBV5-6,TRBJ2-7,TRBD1,TGTGCCAGCAGCAAGGACAGGAGTTTTCTCTACGAGCAGTACTTC,CASSKDRSFLYEQYF
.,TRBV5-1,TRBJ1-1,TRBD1,TGCGCCAGCAGCTTGTTTAGGACAGGGGGCGACCTTTACACTGAAGCTTTCTTT,CASSLFRTGGDLYTEAFF
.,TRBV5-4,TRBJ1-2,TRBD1,TGTGCCAGCAGCTATGACAGGGGGCGTGGCTACACCTTC,CASSYDRGRGYTF
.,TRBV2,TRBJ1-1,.,TGTGCCAGCAGCGTTCCGGCCCAGGGGATGAACACTGAAGCTTTCTTT,CASSVPAQGMNTEAFF
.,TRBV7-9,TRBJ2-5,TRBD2,TGTGCCAGCAGCTTGGGGACTAGCGGGAAGGGGGAGACCCAGTACTTC,CASSLGTSGKGETQYF
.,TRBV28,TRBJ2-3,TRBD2,TGTGCCAGCAGTTTCAGCGGGAGGGCCGTAGACGCAGATACGCAGTATTTT,CASSFSGRAVDADTQYF
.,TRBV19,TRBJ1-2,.,TGTGCCAGTAGTATCGAGTATAGCTATGGCTACACCTTC,CASSIEYSYGYTF
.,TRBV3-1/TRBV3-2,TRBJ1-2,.,TGTGCCAGCAGCCAAGATGGCAGGGGAGGCTACACCTTC,CASSQDGRGGYTF
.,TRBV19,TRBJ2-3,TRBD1,TGTGCCAGTAGTACCTCCGGGACAGGGCGAGATACGCAGTATTTT,CASSTSGTGRDTQYF
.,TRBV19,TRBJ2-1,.,TGTGCCAGTAGCCCAGCGGGCCTCTACAATGAGCAGTTCTTC,CASSPAGLYNEQFF